These 6 T cell receptor beta chains were sequenced from one sample in a study of regulatory T cells in long-lasting Graves disease. Documented time point: persistent/refractory GD, antithyroid drugs over 5 years with positive TRAb. There was RNA extracted from PBMCs, and the TCR library was made from it. Library construction for TCR beta used iRepertoire HTBI primers and Arm-PCR of CDR3 regions. MiXCR was run by TCRdb on the multiplex PCR reads, yielding one entry per CDR3 protein. The repertoire includes roughly 450,000 distinct CDR3 sequences, 20% of them detected once, and over 7.5% sits in the top ten. The sequencing here drew on peripheral blood mononuclear cells (PBMCs), taken when the disease was refractory, from a patient treated with antithyroid drugs. Every receptor here comes from a female donor with Graves disease.

This clonotype has at least ten counts. The chain carries TRBV11-2 and TRBJ2-7; 15 bases are a match to TRBD2. CDR1 is SGHAT, CDR2 FQNNGV, per germline. This CDR3 is 15 amino acids long. The ends lost 3 bases at V and 5 bases at J; junction bases unmatched: 2. The CDR3 DNA reads TGTGCCAGCAGCTTGGGACTAGCGGGAGGTCACGAGCAGTACTTC. Encoded protein: CASSLGLAGGHEQYF.

In regard to this clonotype: This may be a read error, as it is one base from a much larger clone. This chain uses TRBV28 with TRBJ1-4; D ambiguous. CDR3 length: 11 amino acids. Germline-derived CDR1 and CDR2 are MDHEN and SYDVKM. In DNA, the CDR3 is TGTGCCTGCAGTTCGGGTGGGAAACTGTTTTTT. Protein product: CACSSGGKLFF.

The V gene is TRBV5-6, the J gene TRBJ2-2; tentatively, D is TRBD1 (5 bases). Trimming pared 2 bases from V and 5 bases from J, leaving 16 bases between. The CDR3 length is 16 residues. The germline V gene encodes CDR1 SGHDT and CDR2 YYEEEE. The CDR3 region has the DNA TGTGCCAGCAGCTTCCGCAGTGACAGTGGAACCGGGGAGCTGTTTTTT. Translating it yields CASSFRSDSGTGELFF.

In its sample, this clonotype was seen a few times. The chain links TRBV20-1 to TRBJ2-7; D tentatively fits TRBD1 or TRBD2 (6 bases each). Trimming took off 0 bases at V and 6 bases at J, with 21 bases between the two ends. The CDR3 spans 16 residues. The germline V gene encodes CDR1 DFQATT and CDR2 SNEGSKA (reference sequence). The CDR3 DNA follows: TGCAGTGCTAGAGATTTGGGGGCGGGGAGAGGCTCCGAGCAGTACTTC. Amino acid sequence: CSARDLGAGRGSEQYF.

About this clonotype itself: This may be a read error, as it is one base from a much larger clone. This chain uses TRBV20-1 with TRBJ2-7, with D maybe TRBD1 (5 bases). There are 13 residues in the CDR3. Trimming shortened V by 3 bases and J by 1 base, and 10 bases separated the two germline ends. The germline gives CDR1 DFQATT, CDR2 SNEGSKA (reference sequence). CDR3 protein: CSARPAGSYEQYF. Here the CDR3 DNA reads TGCAGTGCTAGGCCCGCAGGGTCCTACGAGCAGTACTTC.

This clonotype was observed a handful of times. This chain connects TRBV7-9 to TRBJ2-7, with a possible D match to TRBD2 (6 bases). The germline V gene encodes CDR1 SEHNR and CDR2 FQNEAQ (reference sequence). Trimming stripped 5 bases from V and 3 bases from J, with 17 bases between. CDR3 length: 15 amino acids. The CDR3 sequence: CASSQEAGFNYEQYF. As DNA, the CDR3 is TGTGCCAGCAGCCAAGAGGCGGGATTCAACTACGAGCAGTACTTC.